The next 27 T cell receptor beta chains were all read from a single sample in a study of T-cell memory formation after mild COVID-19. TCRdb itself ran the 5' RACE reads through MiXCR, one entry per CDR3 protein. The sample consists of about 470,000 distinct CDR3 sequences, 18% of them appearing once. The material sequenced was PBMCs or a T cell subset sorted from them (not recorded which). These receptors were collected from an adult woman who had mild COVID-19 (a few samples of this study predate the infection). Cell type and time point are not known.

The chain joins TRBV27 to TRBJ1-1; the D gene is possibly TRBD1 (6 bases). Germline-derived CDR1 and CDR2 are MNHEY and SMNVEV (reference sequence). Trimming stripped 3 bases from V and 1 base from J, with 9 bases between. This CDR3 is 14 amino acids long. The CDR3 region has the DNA TGTGCCAGCAGTTTTGGGACATGGAACACTGAAGCTTTCTTT. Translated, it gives CASSFGTWNTEAFF.

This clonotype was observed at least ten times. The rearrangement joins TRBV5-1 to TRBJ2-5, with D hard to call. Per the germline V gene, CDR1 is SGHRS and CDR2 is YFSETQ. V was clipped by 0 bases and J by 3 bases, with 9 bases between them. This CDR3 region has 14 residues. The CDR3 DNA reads TGCGCCAGCAGCTTGGGATCCAGAAAAGAGACCCAGTACTTC. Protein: CASSLGSRKETQYF.

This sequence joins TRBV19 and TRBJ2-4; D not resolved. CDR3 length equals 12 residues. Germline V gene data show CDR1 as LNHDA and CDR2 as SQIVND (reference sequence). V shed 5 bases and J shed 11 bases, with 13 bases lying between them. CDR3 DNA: TGTGCCAGTAGTTCAGAAATATCTGTTCAGTACTTC. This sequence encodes CASSSEISVQYF.

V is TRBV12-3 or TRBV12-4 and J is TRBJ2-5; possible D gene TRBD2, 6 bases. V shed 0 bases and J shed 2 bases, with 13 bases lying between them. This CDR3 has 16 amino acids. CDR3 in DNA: TGTGCCAGCAGTTTAGCGAACACTAGCCCTCAAGAGACCCAGTACTTC. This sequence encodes CASSLANTSPQETQYF.

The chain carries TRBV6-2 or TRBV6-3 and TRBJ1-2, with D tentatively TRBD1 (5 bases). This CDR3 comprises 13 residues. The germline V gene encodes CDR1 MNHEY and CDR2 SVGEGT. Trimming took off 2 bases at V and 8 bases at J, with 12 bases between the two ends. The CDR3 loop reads CASSYTAGTGYTF. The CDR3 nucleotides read TGTGCCAGCAGTTACACGGCAGGGACCGGCTACACCTTC.

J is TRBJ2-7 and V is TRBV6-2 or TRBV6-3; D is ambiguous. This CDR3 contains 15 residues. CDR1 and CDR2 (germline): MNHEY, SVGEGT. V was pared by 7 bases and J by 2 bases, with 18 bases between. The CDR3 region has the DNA TGTGCCAGCAATACCTGGGGTGGTTGGGCCTACGAGCAGTACTTC. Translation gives CASNTWGGWAYEQYF.

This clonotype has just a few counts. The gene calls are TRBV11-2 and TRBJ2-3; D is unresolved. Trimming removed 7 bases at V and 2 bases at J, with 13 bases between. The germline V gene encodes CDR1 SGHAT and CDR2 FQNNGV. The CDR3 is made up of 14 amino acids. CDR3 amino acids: CASKKMGSTDTQYF. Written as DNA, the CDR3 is TGTGCCAGCAAGAAGATGGGTTCCACAGATACGCAGTATTTT.

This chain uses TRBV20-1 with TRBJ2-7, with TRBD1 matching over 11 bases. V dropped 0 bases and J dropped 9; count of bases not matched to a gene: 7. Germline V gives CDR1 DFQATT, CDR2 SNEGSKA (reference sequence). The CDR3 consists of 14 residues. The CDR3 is CSARDGTGGSGQYF. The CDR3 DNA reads TGCAGTGCTAGAGACGGGACAGGGGGGAGCGGGCAGTACTTC.

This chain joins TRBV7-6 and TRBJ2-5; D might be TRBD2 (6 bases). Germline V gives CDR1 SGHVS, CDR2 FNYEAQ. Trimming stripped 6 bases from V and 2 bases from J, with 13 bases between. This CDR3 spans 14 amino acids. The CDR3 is CASSQKGLQETQYF. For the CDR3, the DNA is TGTGCCAGCAGTCAGAAGGGACTTCAAGAGACCCAGTACTTC.

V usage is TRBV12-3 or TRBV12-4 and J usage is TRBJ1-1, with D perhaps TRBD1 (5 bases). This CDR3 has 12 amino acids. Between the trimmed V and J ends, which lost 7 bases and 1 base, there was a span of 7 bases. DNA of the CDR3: TGTGCCAGCACCGACAGGAACACTGAAGCTTTCTTT. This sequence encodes CASTDRNTEAFF.

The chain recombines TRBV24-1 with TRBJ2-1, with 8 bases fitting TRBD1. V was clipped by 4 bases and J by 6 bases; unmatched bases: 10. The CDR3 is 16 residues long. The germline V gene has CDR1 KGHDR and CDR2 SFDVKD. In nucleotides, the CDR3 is TGTGCCACCAGTGACCCAGGACAGGGTAAGGGCAATGAGCAGTTCTTC. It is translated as CATSDPGQGKGNEQFF.

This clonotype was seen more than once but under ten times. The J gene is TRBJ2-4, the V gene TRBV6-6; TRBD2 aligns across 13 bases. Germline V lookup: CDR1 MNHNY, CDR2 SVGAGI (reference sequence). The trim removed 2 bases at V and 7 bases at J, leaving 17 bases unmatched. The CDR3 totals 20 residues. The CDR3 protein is CASSYEGTSGNLEGWNIQYF. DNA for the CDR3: TGTGCCAGCAGTTACGAGGGGACTAGCGGGAACCTCGAAGGCTGGAACATTCAGTACTTC.

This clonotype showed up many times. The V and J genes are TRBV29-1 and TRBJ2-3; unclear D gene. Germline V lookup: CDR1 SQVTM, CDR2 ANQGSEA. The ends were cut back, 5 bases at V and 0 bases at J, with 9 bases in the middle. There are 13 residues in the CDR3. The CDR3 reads CSVSGVSTDTQYF. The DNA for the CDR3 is TGCAGCGTTTCGGGTGTTAGCACAGATACGCAGTATTTT.

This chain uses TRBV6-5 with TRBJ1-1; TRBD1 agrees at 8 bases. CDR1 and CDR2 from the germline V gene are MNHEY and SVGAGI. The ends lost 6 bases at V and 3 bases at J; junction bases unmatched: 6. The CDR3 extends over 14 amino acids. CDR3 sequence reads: CASRSDRGYTEAFF. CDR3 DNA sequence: TGTGCCAGCAGGTCAGACAGGGGCTACACTGAAGCTTTCTTT.

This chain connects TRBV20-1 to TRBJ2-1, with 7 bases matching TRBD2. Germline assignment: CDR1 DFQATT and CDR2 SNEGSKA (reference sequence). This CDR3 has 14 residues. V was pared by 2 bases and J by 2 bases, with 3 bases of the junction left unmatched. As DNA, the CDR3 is TGCAGTGCTAGACAGCGGGGCGCCTACAATGAGCAGTTCTTC. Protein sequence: CSARQRGAYNEQFF.

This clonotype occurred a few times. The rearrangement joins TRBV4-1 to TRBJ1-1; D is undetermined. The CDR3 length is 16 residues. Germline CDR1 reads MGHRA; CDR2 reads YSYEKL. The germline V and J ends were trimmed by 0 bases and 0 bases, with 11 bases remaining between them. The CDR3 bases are TGCGCCAGCAGCCAAGACTTCAGACGGTTGAACACTGAAGCTTTCTTT. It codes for CASSQDFRRLNTEAFF.

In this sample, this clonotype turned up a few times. This chain's CDR3 is CASGRDTPQPQHF. The CDR3 bases are TGTGCCAGTGGGCGGGACACTCCTCAGCCCCAGCATTTT. This chain uses TRBV19 with TRBJ1-5; D is perhaps TRBD1 (6 bases). V lost 8 bases, J lost 6 bases, and 14 bases lay in between. This CDR3 has 13 amino acids. Per germline, CDR1 LNHDA and CDR2 SQIVND (reference sequence).

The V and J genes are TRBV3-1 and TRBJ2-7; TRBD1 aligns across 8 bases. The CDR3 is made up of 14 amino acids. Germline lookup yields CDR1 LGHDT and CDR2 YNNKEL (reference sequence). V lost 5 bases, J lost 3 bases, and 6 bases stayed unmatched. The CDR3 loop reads CASSNDRGGYEQYF. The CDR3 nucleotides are TGTGCCAGCAGCAATGACAGGGGCGGCTACGAGCAGTACTTC.

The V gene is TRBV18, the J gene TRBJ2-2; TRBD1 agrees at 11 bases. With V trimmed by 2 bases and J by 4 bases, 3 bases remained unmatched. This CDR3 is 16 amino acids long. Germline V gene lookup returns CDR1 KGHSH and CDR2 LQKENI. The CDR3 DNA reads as TGTGCCAGCTCACCATCGGGACAGGGGGTCACCGGGGAGCTGTTTTTT. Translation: CASSPSGQGVTGELFF.

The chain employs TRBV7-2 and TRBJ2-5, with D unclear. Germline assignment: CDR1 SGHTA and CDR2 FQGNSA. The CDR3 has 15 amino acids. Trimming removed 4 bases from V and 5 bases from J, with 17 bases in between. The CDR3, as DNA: TGTGCCAGCAGCTCTCAGTCTAGGACGCGGGAGACCCAGTACTTC. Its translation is CASSSQSRTRETQYF.

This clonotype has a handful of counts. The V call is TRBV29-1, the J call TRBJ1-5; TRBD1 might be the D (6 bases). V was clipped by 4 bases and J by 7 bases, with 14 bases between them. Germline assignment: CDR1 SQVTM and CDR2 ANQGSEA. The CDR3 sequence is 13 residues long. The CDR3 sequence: CSVGGAGLQPQHF. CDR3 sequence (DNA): TGCAGCGTTGGGGGGGCAGGGTTACAGCCCCAGCATTTT.

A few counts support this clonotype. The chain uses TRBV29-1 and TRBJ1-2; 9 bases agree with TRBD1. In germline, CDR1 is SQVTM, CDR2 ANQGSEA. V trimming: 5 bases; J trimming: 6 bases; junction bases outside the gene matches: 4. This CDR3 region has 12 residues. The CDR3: CSVPGQGHGYTF. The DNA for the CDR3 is TGCAGCGTTCCGGGACAGGGCCATGGCTACACCTTC.

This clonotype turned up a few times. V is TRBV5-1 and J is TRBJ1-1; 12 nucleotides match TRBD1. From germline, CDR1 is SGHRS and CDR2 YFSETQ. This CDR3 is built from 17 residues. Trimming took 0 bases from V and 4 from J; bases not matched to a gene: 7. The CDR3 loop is CASSLAGTGGGGTEAFF. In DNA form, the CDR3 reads TGCGCCAGCAGCTTGGCCGGGACAGGGGGCGGCGGCACTGAAGCTTTCTTT.

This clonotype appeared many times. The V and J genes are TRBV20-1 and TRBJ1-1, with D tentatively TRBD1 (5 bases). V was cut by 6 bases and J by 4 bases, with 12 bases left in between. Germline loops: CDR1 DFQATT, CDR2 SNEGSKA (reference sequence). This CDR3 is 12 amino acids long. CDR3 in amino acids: CSAREGGTEAFF. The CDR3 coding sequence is TGCAGTGCCAGGGAAGGAGGCACTGAAGCTTTCTTT.

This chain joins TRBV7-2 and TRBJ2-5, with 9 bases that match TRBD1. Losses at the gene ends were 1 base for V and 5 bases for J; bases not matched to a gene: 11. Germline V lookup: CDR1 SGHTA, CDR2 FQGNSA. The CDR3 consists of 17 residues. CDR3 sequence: CASSLGGLTGGGETQYF. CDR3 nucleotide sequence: TGTGCCAGCAGCTTAGGGGGCCTTACAGGGGGCGGTGAGACCCAGTACTTC. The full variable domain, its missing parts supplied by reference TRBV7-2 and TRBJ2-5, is GAGVSQSPSNKVTEKGKDVELRCDPISGHTALYWYRQSLGQGLEFLIYFQGNSAPDKSGLPSDRFSAERTGGSVSTLTIQRTQQEDSAVYLCASSLGGLTGGGETQYFGPGTRLLVL.

The CDR3 DNA is TGTGCCAGCTCACCGACCGGGACTAGCGGGTTCGGCACGCAGTATTTT. It translates to CASSPTGTSGFGTQYF. The chain employs TRBV18 and TRBJ2-3, with 12 bases identical to TRBD2. Germline CDR1 KGHSH, CDR2 LQKENI. V gave up 3 bases and J gave up 9 bases; unmatched junction bases: 10. The length of the CDR3 is 16 residues.

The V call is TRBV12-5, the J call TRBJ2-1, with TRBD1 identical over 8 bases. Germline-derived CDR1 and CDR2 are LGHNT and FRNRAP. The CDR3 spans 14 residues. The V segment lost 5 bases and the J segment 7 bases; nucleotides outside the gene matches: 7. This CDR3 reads CASGGWTGSNEQFF. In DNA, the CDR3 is TGTGCTAGTGGTGGATGGACAGGGTCGAATGAGCAGTTCTTC.